A selection of T cell receptor beta chains follows, all from one sample in a study of human T cells and chemical hapten exposure. TCRdb independently ran MiXCR on the RACE reads; one entry per CDR3 protein. Among tens of thousands of distinct CDR3 sequences listed, roughly 4.2% were seen once. Specimen: whole blood. The source is a human donor in good health. Some clones in this sample may be carry-over from other donors' samples. Each CDR3 is given with its conserved first and last residue. The D gene is left open where the match is weak. Expanded clones get a size class; other rows say once, few or many, or leave the size out.

v_call,d_call,clone_size,j_call,cdr3_aa,cdr3_nt
TRBV4-1,TRBD2,many,TRBJ2-7,CASSPTSGASSYEQYF,TGCGCCAGCAGCCCGACTAGCGGGGCCAGCTCCTACGAGCAGTACTTC
TRBV28,TRBD2,many,TRBJ2-1,CASSLSTGLAGGPYNEQFF,TGTGCCAGCAGTTTATCTACGGGGCTAGCGGGAGGGCCCTACAATGAGCAGTTCTTC
TRBV5-5,.,few,TRBJ2-5,CASSLRGTLDQETQYF,TGTGCCAGCAGCTTGCGGGGCACCCTTGACCAAGAGACCCAGTACTTC
TRBV24-1,TRBD2,.,TRBJ2-3,CATSDPRFSGTWDTQYF,TGTGCCACCAGTGATCCGCGGTTTAGCGGGACGTGGGATACGCAGTATTTT
TRBV12-3/TRBV12-4,.,few,TRBJ2-7,CASSFRGKSEQYF,TGTGCCAGCAGTTTTCGGGGAAAAAGCGAGCAGTACTTC
TRBV12-3/TRBV12-4,.,.,TRBJ2-2,CASSPRRGTGELFF,TGTGCCAGCAGCCCCCGGAGGGGCACCGGGGAGCTGTTTTTT
TRBV3-1,TRBD1,.,TRBJ1-5,CASSQDGGQGDNQPQHF,TGTGCCAGCAGCCAAGATGGGGGACAGGGTGACAATCAGCCCCAGCATTTT
TRBV28,.,many,TRBJ1-2,CASSPALTGLYGYTF,TGTGCCAGCAGTCCCGCCTTAACAGGACTCTATGGCTACACCTTC
TRBV6-5,.,.,TRBJ1-1,CASIGARGTEAFF,TGTGCCAGCATCGGGGCGCGGGGCACTGAAGCTTTCTTT
TRBV5-5,.,few,TRBJ2-5,CASSLIGQETQYF,TGTGCCAGCAGCTTGATAGGCCAAGAGACCCAGTACTTC
TRBV20-1,.,.,TRBJ2-7,CSAETSFSYEQYF,TGCAGTGCCGAGACTTCCTTCTCCTACGAGCAGTACTTC
TRBV7-8,.,many,TRBJ1-1,CASSLAGGPGTEAFF,TGTGCCAGCAGCTTAGCGGGGGGGCCGGGGACTGAAGCTTTCTTT
TRBV5-1,TRBD1,.,TRBJ2-5,CASSWTGEETQYF,TGCGCCAGCAGCTGGACAGGGGAAGAGACCCAGTACTTC
TRBV27,.,many,TRBJ2-7,CASSLKWAAAYEQYF,TGTGCCAGCAGTTTAAAATGGGCGGCAGCCTACGAGCAGTACTTC
TRBV7-8,.,many,TRBJ2-3,CASTPQWGRSTDTQYF,TGTGCCAGCACCCCTCAGTGGGGTCGTAGTACAGATACGCAGTATTTT
TRBV6-2/TRBV6-3,.,many,TRBJ2-2,CASRLGGTPYGELFF,TGTGCCAGCAGGCTAGGGGGAACTCCATACGGGGAGCTGTTTTTT
TRBV29-1,TRBD1,many,TRBJ1-5,CSVTTGIEQPQHF,TGCAGCGTCACGACAGGGATCGAACAGCCCCAGCATTTT
TRBV7-6,.,.,TRBJ1-1,CASRQTVNTEAFF,TGTGCCAGCAGACAAACAGTAAACACTGAAGCTTTCTTT
TRBV30,.,.,TRBJ1-1,CAWNFGRGSVEAFF,TGTGCCTGGAACTTTGGAAGGGGCTCGGTTGAAGCTTTCTTT
TRBV10-3,TRBD2,few,TRBJ2-3,CAISEGSGRADTQYF,TGTGCCATCAGTGAAGGGAGCGGGAGGGCAGATACGCAGTATTTT
TRBV10-3,.,.,TRBJ2-7,CAISDDASPRGYF,TGTGCCATCAGTGATGACGCTTCCCCCAGGGGGTACTTC
TRBV15,TRBD2,many,TRBJ2-1,CATSTDRGDNEQFF,TGTGCCACCAGCACAGATCGGGGGGACAATGAGCAGTTCTTC
TRBV11-2,TRBD1,few,TRBJ2-7,CASSPRDRRAYEQYF,TGTGCCAGCAGCCCGCGGGACAGGCGGGCCTACGAGCAGTACTTC
TRBV2,TRBD2,many,TRBJ2-3,CASSEALGLAGSTDTQYF,TGTGCCAGCAGTGAAGCGCTGGGGCTAGCGGGGAGCACAGATACGCAGTATTTT
TRBV28,.,many,TRBJ2-7,CASSLGAYEQYF,TGTGCCAGCAGTTTGGGTGCCTACGAGCAGTACTTC
TRBV29-1,.,.,TRBJ1-2,CSVDNDGYTF,TGCAGCGTTGACAATGATGGCTACACCTTC
TRBV9,.,.,TRBJ2-7,CASSVGPAATYEQYF,TGTGCCAGCAGCGTAGGTCCAGCGGCCACCTACGAGCAGTACTTC
TRBV9,TRBD2,many,TRBJ2-5,CASSVNLAGEGKTQYF,TGTGCCAGCAGCGTAAATCTAGCGGGAGAGGGGAAGACCCAGTACTTC
TRBV9,TRBD1,many,TRBJ2-7,CASSVAEGAVYEQYF,TGTGCCAGCAGCGTAGCTGAGGGGGCGGTCTACGAGCAGTACTTC
TRBV27,TRBD1,few,TRBJ2-7,CASGGQGSYEQYF,TGTGCCAGCGGAGGACAGGGCTCCTACGAGCAGTACTTC
TRBV20-1,TRBD2,many,TRBJ2-7,CSASVAGADFYEQYF,TGCAGTGCTAGTGTCGCGGGAGCAGATTTCTACGAGCAGTACTTC
TRBV6-5,TRBD1,many,TRBJ2-3,CASRLRGQADTQYF,TGTGCCAGCAGGCTCAGGGGGCAGGCAGATACGCAGTATTTT
TRBV18,.,.,TRBJ1-1,CASSPRGGMNTEAFF,TGTGCCAGCTCACCCCGGGGAGGGATGAACACTGAAGCTTTCTTT
TRBV27,.,many,TRBJ1-1,CASSKQGNTEAFF,TGTGCCAGCAGTAAACAGGGTAACACTGAAGCTTTCTTT
TRBV7-8,.,.,TRBJ2-5,CASSLPGALRLRPLGETQYF,TGTGCCAGCAGCTTGCCGGGGGCCCTTCGACTTAGACCTCTGGGGGAGACCCAGTACTTC
TRBV29-1,.,.,TRBJ1-3,CSVGGAASTGNTIYF,TGCAGCGTTGGAGGTGCGGCCTCCACTGGAAACACCATATATTTT
TRBV10-3,TRBD2,many,TRBJ2-3,CAISDSGGSTDTQYF,TGTGCCATCAGTGACTCGGGGGGAAGCACAGATACGCAGTATTTT
TRBV14,.,few,TRBJ1-2,CASSQVTVPYGYTF,TGTGCCAGCAGCCAAGTAACAGTACCCTATGGCTACACCTTC
TRBV3-1,.,.,TRBJ1-3,CASSHPTADSGNTIYF,TGTGCCAGCAGCCACCCGACGGCGGACTCTGGAAACACCATATATTTT
TRBV29-1,.,many,TRBJ2-5,CSVEDPAGVFYRETQYF,TGCAGCGTTGAAGATCCGGCAGGGGTATTTTATAGGGAGACCCAGTACTTC
TRBV27,TRBD1,.,TRBJ2-1,CASSGDSGGHEQFF,TGTGCCAGCAGTGGGGACAGCGGCGGGCATGAGCAGTTCTTC
TRBV6-5,.,medium-sized,TRBJ1-1,CASRFQGKGTEAFF,TGTGCCAGCAGATTCCAGGGGAAGGGGACTGAAGCTTTCTTT
TRBV12-3/TRBV12-4,.,.,TRBJ1-2,CASSFGEGYGYTF,TGTGCCAGCAGTTTCGGGGAGGGCTATGGCTACACCTTC
TRBV28,TRBD2,.,TRBJ2-3,CASSSSGSGGDTQYF,TGTGCCAGCAGCTCTAGCGGGAGTGGGGGAGATACGCAGTATTTT
TRBV5-1,.,many,TRBJ1-2,CASSLGRAYGYTF,TGCGCCAGCAGCTTGGGCAGGGCCTATGGCTACACCTTC
TRBV28,TRBD1,many,TRBJ2-7,CASSPTGVSYEQYF,TGTGCCAGCTCCCCCACAGGGGTATCCTACGAGCAGTACTTC
TRBV9,.,few,TRBJ2-1,CASSPTGREQFF,TGTGCCAGCAGCCCCACAGGGCGGGAGCAGTTCTTC
TRBV6-5,TRBD1,.,TRBJ1-2,CASSFIQTGDGYTF,TGTGCCAGCAGTTTCATCCAGACAGGGGATGGCTACACCTTC
TRBV24-1,.,many,TRBJ2-2,CATSDKQKNTGELFF,TGTGCCACCAGTGATAAGCAGAAGAACACCGGGGAGCTGTTTTTT
TRBV20-1,TRBD1,many,TRBJ1-2,CSASPGGSYGYTF,TGCAGTGCTAGCCCAGGGGGGAGCTATGGCTACACCTTC
TRBV10-1,.,many,TRBJ2-7,CASSWVNSYEQYF,TGCGCCAGCAGTTGGGTCAACTCCTACGAGCAGTACTTC